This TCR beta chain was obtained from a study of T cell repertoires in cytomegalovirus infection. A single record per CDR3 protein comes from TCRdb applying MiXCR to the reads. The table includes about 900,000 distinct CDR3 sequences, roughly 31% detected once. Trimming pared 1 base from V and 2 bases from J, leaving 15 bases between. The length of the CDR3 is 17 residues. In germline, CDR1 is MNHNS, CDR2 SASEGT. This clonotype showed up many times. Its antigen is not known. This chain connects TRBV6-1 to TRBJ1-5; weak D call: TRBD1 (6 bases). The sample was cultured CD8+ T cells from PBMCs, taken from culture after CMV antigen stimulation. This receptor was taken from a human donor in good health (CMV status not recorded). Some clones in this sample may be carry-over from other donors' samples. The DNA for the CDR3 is TGTGCCAGCAGTGAAGACAGGGCGACCCGAGGCAATCAGCCCCAGCATTTT. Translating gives CASSEDRATRGNQPQHF.